One sample yielded the 16 T cell receptor beta chains listed below, sequenced in a study of cytomegalovirus exposure and HLA in healthy donors. Amplification used 60 Vbeta primers and 13 Jbeta primers. This table comes from immunoSEQ multiplex PCR, and its TCRdb copy is limited to in-frame clones, with some not included. This table holds 120,000 or so clones, 8% to 11% found once. The source material was PBMCs. These receptors came from a woman aged 18-29 years in good health and CMV-seropositive.

The chain carries TRBV9 and TRBJ1-1; 7 nucleotides agree with TRBD1. The junction had 13 bases not matched to a gene; V was cut back by 3 bases and J by 8 bases. The CDR3 loop spans 15 amino acids. Germline V CDR1 and CDR2: SGDLS, YYNGEE. In DNA form, the CDR3 reads TGTGCCAGCAGCGGCCGGGACAGCGTCCCGAAAGAAGCTTTCTTT. Translated, it gives CASSGRDSVPKEAFF.

This clone was recorded a few times. The chain combines TRBV27 with TRBJ1-2; no reliable D call. Trimming left V 8 bases short and J 7 bases short, with 14 bases between. Germline CDR1 MNHEY, CDR2 SMNVEV (reference sequence). The CDR3 is made up of 12 amino acids. The CDR3 protein is CASGRPGGGYTF. The CDR3 region has the DNA TGTGCCAGCGGACGGCCTGGAGGTGGCTACACCTTC.

This clone occurred a few times. One end of the junction does not line up with germline, which may come from a read error. This CDR3 reads CASSTDREDTQYF. As DNA, the CDR3 is TGTGCTAGCAGCACGGACAGGGAAGATACGCAGTATTTT. V gene TRBV7-7 combines with J gene TRBJ2-3, with 8 bases identical to TRBD1. Germline loops: CDR1 SSHAT, CDR2 FNYEAQ (reference sequence). The CDR3 totals 13 residues.

In this sample, this clone turned up a few times. This rearrangement joins TRBV19 to TRBJ2-7, with TRBD1 matching over 7 bases. CDR1 LNHDA and CDR2 SQIVND come from the germline V gene (reference sequence). With 3 bases clipped from V and 3 bases from J, the junction kept 2 bases outside the gene matches. The CDR3 is 13 residues long. The chain's CDR3 is CASSIGTVYEQYF. CDR3 in DNA: TGTGCCAGTAGTATCGGGACAGTCTACGAGCAGTACTTC.

The CDR3 bases are TGCGCCAGCAGCCCCACAGGGGACCAGCCCCAGCATTTT. Protein product: CASSPTGDQPQHF. The chain joins TRBV4-1 to TRBJ1-5; 7 bases line up with TRBD1. V dropped 4 bases and J dropped 7; count of bases not matched to a gene: 4. There are 13 residues in the CDR3. Germline CDR1 is MGHRA and CDR2 is YSYEKL.

This clone was detected only a few times. The chain is built from TRBV5-1 and TRBJ2-5; 9 positions agree with TRBD2. The junction had 11 bases not matched to a gene; V was cut back by 3 bases and J by 5 bases. CDR1 is SGHRS, CDR2 YFSETQ, per germline. The CDR3 loop spans 16 amino acids. CDR3 sequence reads: CASSSGSLAGRETQYF. CDR3 in DNA: TGCGCCAGCAGCTCCGGATCCCTAGCGGGACGGGAGACCCAGTACTTC. Full variable domain (missing parts from reference TRBV5-1 and TRBJ2-5): KAGVTQTPRYLIKTRGQQVTLSCSPISGHRSVSWYQQTPGQGLQFLFEYFSETQRNKGNFPGRFSGRQFSNSRSEMNVSTLELGDSALYLCASSSGSLAGRETQYFGPGTRLLVL.

This clone was detected a few times. The chain employs TRBV19 and TRBJ1-5; TRBD1 aligns across 7 bases. CDR1 and CDR2 from the germline V gene are LNHDA and SQIVND (reference sequence). Losses at the gene ends were 7 bases for V and 3 bases for J; bases not matched to a gene: 12. CDR3 length equals 16 residues. The CDR3 DNA sequence: TGTGCCAGTACTGCAGGACAGGCCTGGGCCAATCAGCCCCAGCATTTT. Translation gives CASTAGQAWANQPQHF.

V usage is TRBV10-3 and J usage is TRBJ2-7, with D possibly TRBD1 on 5 matching bases. V dropped 3 bases and J dropped 0 bases, with 9 bases sitting between them. CDR1 is ENHRY and CDR2 is SYGVKD in the germline V gene. This CDR3 spans 14 amino acids. CDR3 sequence (DNA): TGTGCCATCAGTGAACAGGACCTCTCCTACGAGCAGTACTTC. Translation: CAISEQDLSYEQYF.

The sample holds a few counts of this clone. This rearrangement joins TRBV5-5 to TRBJ1-1; D is undetermined. Germline V gives CDR1 SGHKS, CDR2 YYEKEE (reference sequence). CDR3 length equals 16 residues. With 2 bases removed from V and 0 bases from J, the gap between germline ends came to 14 bases. The CDR3 loop reads CASSLRDLAMNTEAFF. The CDR3 DNA sequence: TGTGCCAGCAGCTTACGCGACTTAGCCATGAACACTGAAGCTTTCTTT.

The CDR3 DNA is TGTGCCAGCAGTCCTCGACAATTAAACACTGAAGCTTTCTTT. Amino acids: CASSPRQLNTEAFF. The V and J genes are TRBV7-9 and TRBJ1-1, with D unclear. Trimming pared 6 bases from V and 2 bases from J, leaving 13 bases between. Looked up from germline, CDR1 is SEHNR and CDR2 is FQNEAQ (reference sequence). This CDR3 is built from 14 residues.

The genes are TRBV5-1 and TRBJ1-1, with TRBD1 identical over 7 bases. Germline trimming cut 0 bases from V and 4 bases from J; bases unmatched to any gene: 6. CDR3 length: 15 amino acids. CDR1 and CDR2 from the germline V gene are SGHRS and YFSETQ. CDR3 sequence: CASSLAQTGSTEAFF. Written as DNA, the CDR3 is TGCGCCAGCAGCTTGGCCCAGACAGGGAGCACTGAAGCTTTCTTT.

The chain uses TRBV6-1 and TRBJ2-3; 11 nucleotides line up with TRBD2. V was pared by 5 bases and J by 4 bases, with 5 bases of the junction left unmatched. The CDR3 covers 15 residues. CDR1 and CDR2 (germline): MNHNS, SASEGT. CDR3 loop: CASSRLAGTADTQYF. The CDR3 DNA is TGTGCCAGCAGTCGACTAGCGGGGACAGCAGATACGCAGTATTTT.

The chain carries TRBV5-1 and TRBJ2-3, with 8 positions matching TRBD1. V dropped 4 bases and J dropped 6; count of bases not matched to a gene: 4. The CDR3 contains 13 residues. The V gene's germline CDR1 is SGHRS and CDR2 YFSETQ. The DNA of the CDR3 is TGCGCCAGCAGCCGGGACAGGTCGGATACGCAGTATTTT. This gives the protein CASSRDRSDTQYF.

The chain recombines TRBV21-1 with TRBJ2-1; the D call in the table, TRBD2, was not verified against the DNA. TRBV21-1 represents a pseudogene. The length of the CDR3 is 16 residues. The CDR3 loop is CASSRLIYLGRNEQFF. CDR3 DNA: TGTGCCAGCAGCAGATTGATCTACCTTGGGAGGAATGAGCAGTTCTTC.

This clone turned up a few times. The V call is TRBV6-1, the J call TRBJ2-7, with 11 bases identical to TRBD2. Germline V gives CDR1 MNHNS, CDR2 SASEGT. Trimming cost V 7 bases and J 4 bases; bases outside gene matches: 9. The CDR3 length is 15 residues. CDR3 sequence: CASTRGTSGSYEQYF. Here the CDR3 DNA reads TGTGCCAGCACTAGGGGGACTAGCGGTTCATACGAGCAGTACTTC.

This clone was picked up a small number of times. V and J are TRBV30 and TRBJ1-2; 7 nucleotides align to TRBD1. The CDR3 length is 12 residues. CDR1 and CDR2 from the germline V gene are GTSNPN and SVGIG (reference sequence). Germline trimming cut 7 bases from V and 7 bases from J; bases unmatched to any gene: 9. CDR3 region: CASRDSGRGYTF. The CDR3 bases are TGTGCCTCCAGGGACAGCGGACGTGGCTACACCTTC.